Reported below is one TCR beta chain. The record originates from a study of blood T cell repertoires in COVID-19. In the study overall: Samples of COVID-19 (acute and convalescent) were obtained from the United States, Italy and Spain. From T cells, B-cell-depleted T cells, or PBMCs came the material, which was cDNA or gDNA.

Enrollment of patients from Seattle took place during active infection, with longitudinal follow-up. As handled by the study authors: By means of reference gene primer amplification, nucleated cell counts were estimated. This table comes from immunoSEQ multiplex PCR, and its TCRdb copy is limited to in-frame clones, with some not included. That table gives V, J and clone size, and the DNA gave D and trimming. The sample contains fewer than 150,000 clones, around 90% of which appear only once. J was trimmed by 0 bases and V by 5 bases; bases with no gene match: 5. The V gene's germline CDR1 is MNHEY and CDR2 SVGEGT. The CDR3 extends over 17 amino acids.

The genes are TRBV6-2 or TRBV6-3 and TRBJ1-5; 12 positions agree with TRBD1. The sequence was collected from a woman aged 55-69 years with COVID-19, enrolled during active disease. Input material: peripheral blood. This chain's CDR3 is CASSPGTGGVSNQPQHF. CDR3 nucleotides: TGTGCCAGCAGTCCCGGGACAGGGGGCGTTAGCAATCAGCCCCAGCATTTT.